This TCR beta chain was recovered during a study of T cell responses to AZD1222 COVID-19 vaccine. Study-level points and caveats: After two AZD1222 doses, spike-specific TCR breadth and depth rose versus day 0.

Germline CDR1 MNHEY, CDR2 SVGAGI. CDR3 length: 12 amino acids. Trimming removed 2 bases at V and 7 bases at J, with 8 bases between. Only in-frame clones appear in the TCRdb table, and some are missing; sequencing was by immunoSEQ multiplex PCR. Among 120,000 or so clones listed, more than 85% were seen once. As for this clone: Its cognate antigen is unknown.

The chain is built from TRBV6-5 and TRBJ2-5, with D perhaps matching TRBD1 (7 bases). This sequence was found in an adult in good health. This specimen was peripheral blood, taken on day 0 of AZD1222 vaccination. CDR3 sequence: CASSYQGGTQYF. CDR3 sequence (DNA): TGTGCCAGCAGTTACCAGGGGGGGACCCAGTACTTC.